A selection of T cell receptor beta chains follows, all from one sample in a study of resident and recirculating memory T cells in vitiligo. Sequencing used immunoSEQ multiplex PCR; TCRdb keeps in-frame clones, though not all of them. Here the sample spans 70,000 to 95,000 clones, 92% being singletons. The sample was blood. The receptors originated from a male donor with vitiligo. CDR3s include the opening cysteine and the closing phenylalanine or tryptophan. A D gene is named only where the DNA matches it firmly. Some rows mark clone size as missing; the rest say once, few, many or name a class of expanded clone.

cdr3_aa: CASSSGRVETQYF
cdr3_nt: TGTGCCAGCAGTTCCGGCAGGGTCGAGACCCAGTACTTC
cdr3_length: 13
clone_size: NA
d_call: NA
j_call: TRBJ2-5
v_call: TRBV27

cdr3_aa: CASSQGFGGYTF
cdr3_nt: TGTGCCAGCAGTCAGGGATTTGGAGGCTACACCTTC
cdr3_length: 12
clone_size: NA
d_call: NA
j_call: TRBJ1-2
v_call: TRBV27

cdr3_aa: CASRRPGTSEYNEQFF
cdr3_nt: TGTGCCAGCAGGCGCCCCGGGACTAGCGAGTACAATGAGCAGTTCTTC
cdr3_length: 16
clone_size: once
d_call: TRBD2
j_call: TRBJ2-1
v_call: TRBV11-2

cdr3_aa: CASSLAGGQPQHF
cdr3_nt: TGCGCCAGCAGCTTGGCCGGAGGTCAGCCCCAGCATTTT
cdr3_length: 13
clone_size: NA
d_call: NA
j_call: TRBJ1-5
v_call: TRBV5-1

cdr3_aa: CAISEAVNTGELFF
cdr3_nt: TGTGCCATCAGTGAGGCGGTAAACACCGGGGAGCTGTTTTTT
cdr3_length: 14
clone_size: NA
d_call: NA
j_call: TRBJ2-2
v_call: TRBV10-3

cdr3_aa: CASSGPGTSGRYYEQYF
cdr3_nt: TGTGCCAGCAGTGGACCCGGGACTAGCGGGCGGTACTACGAGCAGTACTTC
cdr3_length: 17
clone_size: once
d_call: TRBD2
j_call: TRBJ2-7
v_call: TRBV2

cdr3_aa: CASSQDRRREEFF
cdr3_nt: TGCGCCAGCAGCCAAGATCGGCGGCGGGAGGAGTTCTTC
cdr3_length: 13
clone_size: NA
d_call: TRBD2
j_call: TRBJ2-1
v_call: TRBV4-3

cdr3_aa: CASSLVGEADGYTF
cdr3_nt: TGTGCCAGCAGCTTAGTCGGGGAAGCGGACGGCTACACCTTC
cdr3_length: 14
clone_size: NA
d_call: NA
j_call: TRBJ1-2
v_call: TRBV11-3

cdr3_aa: CASSSRQGVAGELFF
cdr3_nt: TGTGCCAGCAGCTCCCGACAGGGCGTGGCCGGGGAGCTGTTTTTT
cdr3_length: 15
clone_size: NA
d_call: TRBD1
j_call: TRBJ2-2
v_call: TRBV11-2

cdr3_aa: CASSVSGGSEQYF
cdr3_nt: TGTGCCAGCAGCGTAAGCGGGGGCAGTGAGCAGTACTTC
cdr3_length: 13
clone_size: NA
d_call: TRBD2
j_call: TRBJ2-7
v_call: TRBV9

cdr3_aa: CASSLAAGGGNEQFF
cdr3_nt: TGTGCCAGCAGCTTGGCAGCGGGAGGTGGCAATGAGCAGTTCTTC
cdr3_length: 15
clone_size: once
d_call: TRBD2
j_call: TRBJ2-1
v_call: TRBV5-8

cdr3_aa: CASSKATGHRGEQYF
cdr3_nt: TGTGCCAGCAGCAAAGCGACGGGACACCGGGGCGAGCAGTACTTC
cdr3_length: 15
clone_size: NA
d_call: NA
j_call: TRBJ2-7
v_call: TRBV6-1

cdr3_aa: CASRTQLAVYNEQFF
cdr3_nt: TGTGCCAGCAGGACTCAGCTAGCGGTCTACAATGAGCAGTTCTTC
cdr3_length: 15
clone_size: NA
d_call: TRBD2
j_call: TRBJ2-1
v_call: TRBV2

cdr3_aa: CATSRDVVSGNTIYF
cdr3_nt: TGTGCCACCAGCAGAGATGTCGTCTCTGGAAACACCATATATTTT
cdr3_length: 15
clone_size: NA
d_call: NA
j_call: TRBJ1-3
v_call: TRBV15

cdr3_aa: CASSYGGAGELFF
cdr3_nt: TGTGCCAGCAGTTACGGAGGGGCCGGGGAGCTGTTTTTT
cdr3_length: 13
clone_size: NA
d_call: NA
j_call: TRBJ2-2
v_call: TRBV6-6

cdr3_aa: CASSQQGQIYEQYF
cdr3_nt: TGCGCCAGCAGCCAGCAGGGACAGATCTACGAGCAGTACTTC
cdr3_length: 14
clone_size: NA
d_call: TRBD1
j_call: TRBJ2-7
v_call: TRBV5-1